The entry below describes one T cell receptor beta chain. Libraries were prepared by immunoSEQ multiplex PCR; TCRdb keeps only in-frame clonotypes and omits some of them. The sample includes under 750,000 clones, over 55% of them seen just once. The CDR3 runs 11 residues. Germline values: CDR1 DFQATT, CDR2 SNEGSKA (reference sequence). V was cut by 1 base and J by 9 bases, with 10 bases left in between. The data originate from a study of shared clonotypes between healthy human individuals. This sequence originates from a woman aged 30 to 39 in good health. Sequenced input: memory CD4+ T cells sorted from blood. Described subset: CD45RA-negative fraction. This chain uses TRBV20-1 with TRBJ2-7; D not certain. CDR3 in amino acids: CSARGMGGQYF. CDR3 nucleotide sequence: TGCAGTGCTAGAGGAATGGGTGGGCAGTACTTC.